These 19 T cell receptor beta chains were all obtained from the same sample, sequenced in a study of blood T cell repertoires in COVID-19. TCRdb keeps only in-frame clones here, not all; method: immunoSEQ multiplex PCR. This table has fewer than 60,000 clones, roughly 74% appearing once. Specimen: peripheral blood. These receptor sequences come from a human donor in a cohort sampled during active COVID-19.

This chain connects TRBV11-2 to TRBJ2-1, with unresolved D. From germline, CDR1 is SGHAT and CDR2 FQNNGV. The CDR3 is 14 residues long. V lost 1 base and J lost 9, with 13 bases in between. The CDR3 nucleotides are TGTGCCAGCAGCTTAGTGTCACCCCCGGGTGAGCAGTTCTTC. Translation: CASSLVSPPGEQFF.

The chain carries TRBV15 and TRBJ1-1; D gene uncertain. The V gene lost 3 bases and the J gene lost 1 base, with 12 bases spanning the gap. The germline CDR1 and CDR2 sequences are LNHNV and YYDKDF (reference sequence). The CDR3 is 15 amino acids. The CDR3: CATSRLGEGNTEAFF. Written as DNA, the CDR3 is TGTGCCACCAGCAGGTTGGGAGAGGGGAACACTGAAGCTTTCTTT.

This clone has a handful of counts. V is TRBV5-4 and J is TRBJ1-4; 8 positions match TRBD1. V shed 6 bases, J shed 8 bases, and the junction held 6 bases outside the gene matches. The CDR3 contains 13 residues. Germline-derived CDR1 and CDR2 are SGHNT and YYREEE (reference sequence). The CDR3 protein is CASTQDRDEKLFF. Written as DNA, the CDR3 is TGTGCCAGCACCCAGGACAGGGACGAAAAACTGTTTTTT.

V usage is TRBV11-3 and J usage is TRBJ1-6; D call uncertain. Trimming left V 0 bases short and J 7 bases short, with 4 bases between. This CDR3 has 13 amino acids. Germline CDR1 is SGHNT and CDR2 is YENEEA. CDR3 DNA sequence: TGTGCCAGCAGCTTAGATCAAAATTCACCCCTCCACTTT. This gives the protein CASSLDQNSPLHF.

As to this clone: A read error may produce the germline difference seen at one junction end. The chain couples TRBV11-2 to TRBJ2-1, with 11 bases that match TRBD2. CDR1 and CDR2 (germline): SGHAT, FQNNGV. This CDR3 has 13 residues. In DNA form, the CDR3 reads TGTGCCAGCAGCTTAGGTGGGACTAGCGGTCATGTCTTC. This codes for CASSLGGTSGHVF.

The chain is built from TRBV6-4 and TRBJ2-1, with a possible D match to TRBD1 (5 bases). This CDR3 spans 15 amino acids. Trimming left V 6 bases short and J 2 bases short, with 14 bases between. Germline CDR1 reads MRHNA; CDR2 reads SNTAGT. The CDR3 DNA reads TGTGCCAGCAGCCTGGATCAGGGTCCCTACAATGAGCAGTTCTTC. This encodes CASSLDQGPYNEQFF.

This clone has a handful of counts. The chain links TRBV28 to TRBJ2-7; D not resolved. V lost 3 bases to trimming and J lost 5 bases, with 17 bases between them. Germline values: CDR1 MDHEN, CDR2 SYDVKM. The CDR3 consists of 15 residues. The CDR3 is CASSLYDGFADEQYF. The CDR3 DNA sequence: TGTGCCAGCAGTTTGTACGACGGTTTTGCGGACGAGCAGTACTTC.

The genes are TRBV3-1 (or the pseudogene TRBV3-2) and TRBJ2-3, with a tentative D call TRBD1 (6 bases). Deletions cut 3 bases from V and 8 bases from J, with 21 bases between. The CDR3 has 16 residues. Germline assignment: CDR1 LGHDT and CDR2 YNNKEL (reference sequence). CDR3 sequence: CASSQWDGGLSRTQYF. The CDR3 nucleotides are TGTGCCAGCAGCCAGTGGGATGGGGGCCTCTCCCGTACGCAGTATTTT.

V is TRBV18 and J is TRBJ1-1, with a possible D match to TRBD1 (5 bases). In germline, CDR1 is KGHSH, CDR2 LQKENI. Trimming removed 1 base at V and 4 bases at J, with 10 bases between. The CDR3 totals 14 residues. The CDR3 reads CASSPRRGGTEAFF. CDR3 coding DNA: TGTGCCAGCTCACCACGTCGGGGGGGCACTGAAGCTTTCTTT.

This chain joins TRBV7-2 and TRBJ1-1; possibly TRBD1 for D (6 bases). V lost 6 bases to trimming and J lost 0 bases, with 14 bases between them. The CDR3 length is 15 residues. The germline gives CDR1 SGHTA, CDR2 FQGNSA. The CDR3: CASSPQGLLNTEAFF. The CDR3 DNA reads as TGTGCCAGCAGTCCCCAGGGGCTCTTGAACACTGAAGCTTTCTTT.

The CDR3 nucleotides are TGTGCCAGCAGCCCCGACTCGTTTTCCTACGAGCAGTACTTC. This gives the protein CASSPDSFSYEQYF. V is TRBV9 and J is TRBJ2-7; D call uncertain. The CDR3 has 14 amino acids. V dropped 4 bases and J dropped 1 base, with 12 bases sitting between them. Germline lookup yields CDR1 SGDLS and CDR2 YYNGEE.

For the CDR3, the DNA is TGTGCCAGCAGCTTCTTAGCGGGAGGGGACAATGAGCAGTTCTTC. Translation: CASSFLAGGDNEQFF. The rearrangement joins TRBV5-4 to TRBJ2-1, with 11 nucleotides matching TRBD2. CDR3 length: 15 amino acids. With V trimmed by 2 bases and J by 5 bases, 3 bases remained unmatched. Germline assignment: CDR1 SGHNT and CDR2 YYREEE (reference sequence).

V usage is TRBV6-2 or TRBV6-3 and J usage is TRBJ2-7; maybe TRBD1 (6 bases). CDR3 length equals 13 residues. Germline V gene data show CDR1 as MNHEY and CDR2 as SVGEGT. With 5 bases removed from V and 8 bases from J, the gap between germline ends came to 16 bases. The CDR3 protein is CASSRDKFLQQYF. For the CDR3, the DNA is TGTGCCAGCAGTCGGGACAAATTTCTTCAGCAGTACTTC.

This chain joins TRBV19 and TRBJ2-5, with no clear D. This CDR3 comprises 13 residues. In germline, CDR1 is LNHDA, CDR2 SQIVND (reference sequence). Trimming stripped 4 bases from V and 7 bases from J, with 13 bases between. CDR3: CASSTQLRGTQYF. The DNA for the CDR3 is TGTGCCAGTAGTACCCAACTACGTGGGACCCAGTACTTC.

This CDR3 is CASSPEGAVQPQHF. The DNA of the CDR3 is TGTGCCAGCAGCCCTGAGGGGGCCGTCCAGCCCCAGCATTTT. The chain is built from TRBV12-1 and TRBJ1-5; TRBD1 is the table's D call and was not checked against the DNA. TRBV12-1 has pseudogene status. The CDR3 loop spans 14 amino acids.

J is TRBJ1-3 and V is TRBV10-3; D gene uncertain. V lost 6 bases, J lost 4 bases, and 16 bases lay in between. Germline CDR1 and CDR2: ENHRY and SYGVKD. CDR3 length: 15 amino acids. The CDR3 is CAISEQALSGNTIYF. In nucleotides, the CDR3 is TGTGCCATCAGCGAGCAGGCCCTCTCCGGAAACACCATATATTTT.

The V call is TRBV13, the J call TRBJ1-2, with TRBD1 matching over 10 bases. Germline V lookup: CDR1 PRHDT, CDR2 FYEKMQ (reference sequence). The CDR3 is 14 amino acids. V shed 5 bases, J shed 9 bases, and the junction held 9 bases outside the gene matches. The CDR3 is CASSPPRDRGSYTF. The DNA for the CDR3 is TGTGCCAGCAGCCCTCCCCGGGACAGGGGAAGCTACACCTTC. The variable domain in full, completed from reference TRBV13 and TRBJ1-2, reads AAGVIQSPRHLIKEKRETATLKCYPIPRHDTVYWYQQGPGQDPQFLISFYEKMQSDKGSIPDRFSAQQFSDYHSELNMSSLELGDSALYFCASSPPRDRGSYTFGSGTRLTVV.

The V and J genes are TRBV29-1 and TRBJ1-1, with D uncertain. Germline V gene data show CDR1 as SQVTM and CDR2 as ANQGSEA. V shed 4 bases and J shed 0 bases, with 15 bases lying between them. There are 15 residues in the CDR3. The CDR3, as DNA: TGCAGCGTTGTAGACGCAGGAAGAATGAACACTGAAGCTTTCTTT. Amino acids: CSVVDAGRMNTEAFF.

The gene calls are TRBV7-2 and TRBJ1-5; 9 bases line up with TRBD1. The V gene end was trimmed by 5 bases and the J gene end by 6 bases; junction bases not matched to a gene: 8. The CDR3 sequence is 15 residues long. Germline CDR1 SGHTA, CDR2 FQGNSA. This CDR3 is CASSVTQGAGQPQHF. CDR3 DNA: TGTGCCAGCAGCGTAACACAGGGGGCAGGTCAGCCCCAGCATTTT.